The present T cell receptor (beta chain) was sequenced within a study of cytotoxic CD8 clonotypes in ibrutinib-treated CLL. This CDR3 region has 15 residues. V dropped 4 bases and J dropped 3 bases, with 16 bases sitting between them. CDR1 is SGDLS, CDR2 YYNGEE, per germline. The sequencing depth, 1 in 200,000 to 1 in 1 million T cells, was the target. Libraries were prepared by immunoSEQ multiplex PCR; TCRdb keeps only in-frame clonotypes and omits some of them. Of roughly 200,000 clones listed, 60% to 80% are singletons. The rearrangement joins TRBV9 to TRBJ1-1, with D possibly matching TRBD1 (6 bases). The source material was PBMCs, sampled after 12 months of ibrutinib treatment. This TCR was sampled from a human donor with chronic lymphocytic leukemia. The CDR3 coding sequence is TGTGCCAGCAGCCCCTATACAGGGTCCCACACTGAAGCTTTCTTT. This translates into CASSPYTGSHTEAFF.